The 26 T cell receptor beta chains below were found in one sample sequenced in a study of CD8+ T cells in alopecia areata. cDNA prepared by RNA extraction and subsequent reverse transcription served as the template for sequencing. Measured with immunoSEQ multiplex PCR; TCRdb has only the in-frame clones, and not every one. The sample holds roughly 23,000 clones; roughly 50% are singletons and the top ten take 31%. The sample taken for sequencing was NKG2D-high CD8+ T cells sorted from blood. All receptors derive from a human donor with alopecia areata.

J is TRBJ2-7 and V is TRBV2, with TRBD2 identical over 10 bases. Trimming at V came to 7 bases and at J to 2 bases, leaving 2 bases not matched to a gene. Germline V gene sequence: CDR1 SNHLY, CDR2 FYNNEI. The CDR3 consists of 13 residues. CDR3 DNA: TGTGCCAGCATAGCGGGAGGTACCTACGAGCAGTACTTC. Amino acids: CASIAGGTYEQYF.

The V gene is TRBV4-1, the J gene TRBJ2-3; 11 positions match TRBD1. Germline V CDR1 and CDR2: MGHRA, YSYEKL. The CDR3 contains 15 residues. After removal of 4 bases from V and 5 bases from J, the junction contained 5 bases not matched to a gene. The CDR3 region is CASSPGQGAKDTQYF. The CDR3 coding sequence is TGCGCCAGCAGCCCCGGACAGGGGGCAAAAGATACGCAGTATTTT.

The rearrangement joins TRBV4-1 to TRBJ1-2; TRBD1 aligns across 9 bases. The CDR3 has 15 amino acids. V dropped 4 bases and J dropped 4; count of bases not matched to a gene: 7. Germline-derived CDR1 and CDR2 are MGHRA and YSYEKL. CDR3 in DNA: TGCGCCAGCAGCCGTGTACAGGGGGCAAGCTATGGCTACACCTTC. This encodes CASSRVQGASYGYTF.

This clone was counted between two and nine times. The chain recombines TRBV19 with TRBJ1-3, with 7 positions matching TRBD1. V trimming: 4 bases; J trimming: 0 bases; junction bases outside the gene matches: 6. The CDR3 is 16 residues long. Germline V gene data show CDR1 as LNHDA and CDR2 as SQIVND (reference sequence). CDR3 bases: TGTGCCAGTAGTACAACGGACAGGAGCTCTGGAAACACCATATATTTT. Amino acids: CASSTTDRSSGNTIYF.

The sample holds a few counts of this clone. V is TRBV6-6 and J is TRBJ2-2, with 9 bases matching TRBD1. The CDR3 contains 15 residues. Trimming at V came to 4 bases and at J to 1 base, leaving 1 base not matched to a gene. The germline V gene encodes CDR1 MNHNY and CDR2 SVGAGI (reference sequence). The CDR3 is CASSLTGGNTGELFF. The CDR3 coding sequence is TGTGCCAGCAGTTTGACAGGGGGGAACACCGGGGAGCTGTTTTTT.

This chain links TRBV7-9 with TRBJ1-3; no reliable D call. Trimming took off 5 bases at V and 0 bases at J, with 8 bases between the two ends. The germline gives CDR1 SEHNR, CDR2 FQNEAQ (reference sequence). There are 14 residues in the CDR3. CDR3 amino acids: CASSGQSSGNTIYF. The CDR3 nucleotides are TGTGCCAGCAGCGGTCAGAGCTCTGGAAACACCATATATTTT. Together with reference TRBV7-9 and TRBJ1-3, the CDR3 gives the full variable domain: DTGVSQNPRHKITKRGQNVTFRCDPISEHNRLYWYRQTLGQGPEFLTYFQNEAQLEKSRLLSDRFSAERPKGSFSTLEIQRTEQGDSAMYLCASSGQSSGNTIYFGEGSWLTVV.

A single count supports this clone. The chain recombines TRBV11-2 with TRBJ2-7; a weak D match, TRBD2 (6 bases). Germline V gene lookup returns CDR1 SGHAT and CDR2 FQNNGV. V was trimmed by 0 bases and J by 5 bases, leaving 11 bases between them. This CDR3 region has 14 residues. CDR3 amino acids: CASSLDGSGDEQYF. CDR3 DNA: TGTGCCAGCAGCTTAGACGGGAGTGGGGACGAGCAGTACTTC.

Here the CDR3 DNA reads TGTGCCAGCAGCTTAACACGCCGACCAGTCAAGTCCTACAATGAGCAGTTCTTC. Translation: CASSLTRRPVKSYNEQFF. The V gene is TRBV7-8, the J gene TRBJ2-1, with unresolved D. The germline V gene has CDR1 SGHVS and CDR2 FQNEAQ. V shed 2 bases and J shed 1 base, with 18 bases lying between them. The CDR3 has 18 amino acids.

The rearrangement links TRBV7-6 to TRBJ1-2; D is unresolved. CDR1 SGHVS and CDR2 FNYEAQ come from the germline V gene. The V gene lost 0 bases and the J gene lost 6 bases, with 5 bases spanning the gap. The CDR3 totals 12 residues. CDR3 in amino acids: CASSLAGDGYTF. The CDR3 DNA reads as TGTGCCAGCAGCTTAGCGGGAGATGGCTACACCTTC.

This clone has a handful of counts. The chain carries TRBV5-1 and TRBJ2-7; 7 bases are a match to TRBD1. This CDR3 has 15 residues. Trimming at V came to 1 base and at J to 4 bases, leaving 8 bases not matched to a gene. Germline CDR1 SGHRS, CDR2 YFSETQ. For the CDR3, the DNA is TGCGCCAGCAGCTTGTTCGGGACAGCATCTTACGAGCAGTACTTC. Translating it yields CASSLFGTASYEQYF.

This chain uses TRBV29-1 with TRBJ2-1; 10 nucleotides align to TRBD2. CDR1 and CDR2 (germline): SQVTM, ANQGSEA. The CDR3 covers 18 residues. After removal of 0 bases from V and 8 bases from J, the junction contained 16 bases not matched to a gene. The CDR3 loop is CSVEDPGGRAGGPDEQFF. CDR3 DNA sequence: TGCAGCGTTGAAGACCCCGGGGGTCGAGCGGGAGGGCCGGATGAGCAGTTCTTC.

This clone was counted between two and nine times. The V and J genes are TRBV9 and TRBJ2-3, with D perhaps TRBD2 (5 bases). The V gene's germline CDR1 is SGDLS and CDR2 YYNGEE. This CDR3 region has 13 residues. V gave up 5 bases and J gave up 5 bases, with 12 bases separating them. Written as DNA, the CDR3 is TGTGCCAGCAGGGCCGGGGAAGAAGATACGCAGTATTTT. It encodes CASRAGEEDTQYF.

This clone was recorded a few times. The chain carries TRBV27 and TRBJ2-5; 9 bases fit TRBD2. The CDR3 covers 13 residues. Trimming at V came to 10 bases and at J to 5 bases, leaving 8 bases not matched to a gene. Germline V gene lookup returns CDR1 MNHEY and CDR2 SMNVEV (reference sequence). CDR3 sequence reads: CAKIAGVRETQYF. The DNA of the CDR3 is TGTGCCAAAATAGCGGGAGTACGGGAGACCCAGTACTTC.

The chain recombines TRBV4-2 with TRBJ1-1; D ambiguous. This CDR3 is built from 14 residues. V lost 0 bases and J 2 bases, leaving 7 bases between the germline ends. Germline values: CDR1 LGHNA, CDR2 YNFKEQ. In DNA, the CDR3 is TGTGCCAGCAGCCAAGATGAGGGAAACACTGAAGCTTTCTTT. As protein: CASSQDEGNTEAFF.

V gene TRBV9 combines with J gene TRBJ2-7; 9 bases are shared with TRBD1. This CDR3 contains 15 residues. From germline, CDR1 is SGDLS and CDR2 YYNGEE. Trimming cost V 3 bases and J 5 bases; bases outside gene matches: 9. In DNA, the CDR3 is TGTGCCAGCAGCGAACAGGGGGCAATGTCTGACGAGCAGTACTTC. Encoded protein: CASSEQGAMSDEQYF.

This sequence joins TRBV13 and TRBJ2-7, with 8 bases fitting TRBD1. The trim removed 3 bases at V and 6 bases at J, leaving 1 base unmatched. The CDR3 has 12 amino acids. Germline V CDR1 and CDR2: PRHDT, FYEKMQ (reference sequence). This CDR3 is CASSLTGVEQYF. The CDR3, as DNA: TGTGCCAGCAGCTTGACAGGGGTCGAGCAGTACTTC.

The rearrangement joins TRBV6-5 to TRBJ2-1; no clear D. Between the trimmed V and J ends, which lost 2 bases and 5 bases, there was a span of 4 bases. The CDR3 runs 12 residues. The V gene's germline CDR1 is MNHEY and CDR2 SVGAGI. CDR3: CASSYLDNEQFF. The CDR3 nucleotides read TGTGCCAGCAGTTACCTGGACAATGAGCAGTTCTTC.

This clone occurred once. V gene TRBV27 combines with J gene TRBJ2-7, with D unresolved. The CDR3 spans 16 residues. V was trimmed by 1 base and J by 0 bases, leaving 13 bases between them. Germline-derived CDR1 and CDR2 are MNHEY and SMNVEV (reference sequence). For the CDR3, the DNA is TGTGCCAGCAGTTTATTAGGCAGTCCAAACTCCTACGAGCAGTACTTC. Its translation is CASSLLGSPNSYEQYF.

V usage is TRBV6-1 and J usage is TRBJ2-1; 7 nucleotides line up with TRBD2. V shed 7 bases, J shed 8 bases, and the junction held 5 bases outside the gene matches. The CDR3 length is 12 residues. Per germline, CDR1 MNHNS and CDR2 SASEGT. The CDR3 sequence: CASIGGYDEQFF. Here the CDR3 DNA reads TGTGCCAGCATCGGGGGGTACGATGAGCAGTTCTTC.

The chain is built from TRBV9 and TRBJ2-2; possible D gene TRBD2, 5 bases. The germline V and J ends were trimmed by 1 base and 5 bases, with 9 bases remaining between them. Germline loops: CDR1 SGDLS, CDR2 YYNGEE. This CDR3 has 14 residues. CDR3 residues: CASSVREWTGELFF. CDR3 nucleotides: TGTGCCAGCAGCGTAAGGGAGTGGACCGGGGAGCTGTTTTTT.

This chain links TRBV29-1 with TRBJ2-7, with D perhaps given as TRBD1 or TRBD2 (5 bases each). From germline, CDR1 is SQVTM and CDR2 ANQGSEA. V lost 4 bases and J 2 bases, leaving 18 bases between the germline ends. The CDR3 contains 15 residues. The CDR3 DNA follows: TGCAGCGTTGCTTTAGTAGGCCCGGGGCCCTACGAGCAGTACTTC. This gives the protein CSVALVGPGPYEQYF.

This clone was observed a few times. The V call is TRBV5-8, the J call TRBJ1-2; D unclear. The V end was cut by 0 bases, the J end by 8 bases, with 8 bases between. CDR3 length: 12 amino acids. The germline V gene has CDR1 SGHTS and CDR2 YDEGEE. The CDR3 nucleotides read TGTGCCAGCAGCTTGGGAGAGTCCGGCTACACCTTC. Encoded protein: CASSLGESGYTF.

This chain connects TRBV5-1 to TRBJ2-5, with D possibly being TRBD2 (5 bases). CDR3 length: 12 residues. Germline V gene data show CDR1 as SGHRS and CDR2 as YFSETQ. Trimming removed 4 bases from V and 5 bases from J, with 9 bases in between. The CDR3 loop is CASSPGGETQYF. The CDR3 DNA follows: TGCGCCAGCAGCCCGGGCGGGGAGACCCAGTACTTC. Supplemented by reference TRBV5-1 and TRBJ2-5, the full variable domain reads KAGVTQTPRYLIKTRGQQVTLSCSPISGHRSVSWYQQTPGQGLQFLFEYFSETQRNKGNFPGRFSGRQFSNSRSEMNVSTLELGDSALYLCASSPGGETQYFGPGTRLLVL.

The rearrangement uses TRBV27 and TRBJ2-5, with 7 bases lining up with TRBD2. The CDR3 runs 14 residues. Germline V lookup: CDR1 MNHEY, CDR2 SMNVEV (reference sequence). V dropped 5 bases and J dropped 3; count of bases not matched to a gene: 6. The CDR3 sequence: CASSPSGKEETQYF. The CDR3 nucleotides read TGTGCCAGCAGTCCGAGCGGGAAAGAAGAGACCCAGTACTTC.

The chain is built from TRBV7-6 and TRBJ2-1, with 7 bases lining up with TRBD2. The CDR3 has 14 residues. The V gene's germline CDR1 is SGHVS and CDR2 FNYEAQ. V gave up 4 bases and J gave up 8 bases; unmatched junction bases: 8. The CDR3 DNA sequence: TGTGCCAGCAGCTCCGGACTAGGTGTCGATGAGCAGTTCTTC. Residues: CASSSGLGVDEQFF.

This clone was recorded a few times. This chain uses TRBV29-1 with TRBJ2-7; weak D call: TRBD1 (6 bases). Germline V lookup: CDR1 SQVTM, CDR2 ANQGSEA. With 6 bases removed from V and 0 bases from J, the gap between germline ends came to 15 bases. CDR3 length: 14 residues. CDR3 in DNA: TGCAGCGTCGTAGGGGACACGAGCTCCTACGAGCAGTACTTC. Its translation: CSVVGDTSSYEQYF.